The next 18 T cell receptor beta chains were all read from a single sample in a study of PD-1 blockade in classical Hodgkin lymphoma. Here immunoSEQ multiplex PCR was the method, and the copy in TCRdb shows in-frame clones only, minus some. Here the sample spans some 30,000 clones, about 80% being singletons. Time point given: cycle 4 day 1 (C4D1), after more than five weeks of nivolumab. Relapse after autologous stem cell transplantation occurred in every patient, and brentuximab vedotin exposure varied. The sample in question was peripheral blood mononuclear cells (PBMCs), obtained before the fourth cycle of nivolumab. The receptor source for this set is a human donor with classical Hodgkin lymphoma.

The gene calls are TRBV5-1 and TRBJ2-7; 7 bases map to TRBD1. Trimming took 4 bases from V and 1 from J; bases not matched to a gene: 5. The germline V gene encodes CDR1 SGHRS and CDR2 YFSETQ. The CDR3 sequence is 14 residues long. In DNA, the CDR3 is TGCGCCAGCAGCAGATGGGGACAGTCCTACGAGCAGTACTTC. This encodes CASSRWGQSYEQYF. Drawing the rest from reference TRBV5-1 and TRBJ2-7, the complete variable domain is KAGVTQTPRYLIKTRGQQVTLSCSPISGHRSVSWYQQTPGQGLQFLFEYFSETQRNKGNFPGRFSGRQFSNSRSEMNVSTLELGDSALYLCASSRWGQSYEQYFGPGTRLTVT.

The V call is TRBV9, the J call TRBJ2-3; no firm D call. V was pared by 4 bases and J by 5 bases, with 8 bases between. Germline V lookup: CDR1 SGDLS, CDR2 YYNGEE. The CDR3 extends over 12 amino acids. CDR3 amino acids: CASSPSRDTQYF. In DNA, the CDR3 is TGTGCCAGCAGCCCAAGTAGAGATACGCAGTATTTT. Supplemented by reference TRBV9 and TRBJ2-3, the full variable domain reads DSGVTQTPKHLITATGQRVTLRCSPRSGDLSVYWYQQSLDQGLQFLIQYYNGEERAKGNILERFSAQQFPDLHSELNLSSLELGDSALYFCASSPSRDTQYFGPGTRLTVL.

This clone appeared once. The chain is built from TRBV15 and TRBJ2-5; TRBD2 might be the D (6 bases). V shed 4 bases and J shed 4 bases, with 16 bases lying between them. Germline V lookup: CDR1 LNHNV, CDR2 YYDKDF (reference sequence). The CDR3 runs to 15 residues. CDR3: CATSTPGGSRETQYF. The CDR3 DNA is TGTGCCACCAGCACGCCTGGGGGGTCCCGAGAGACCCAGTACTTC.

The chain recombines TRBV15 with TRBJ2-3; TRBD1 matches at 7 bases. After removal of 4 bases from V and 3 bases from J, the junction contained 13 bases not matched to a gene. Germline lookup yields CDR1 LNHNV and CDR2 YYDKDF (reference sequence). The CDR3 has 17 amino acids. As DNA, the CDR3 is TGTGCCACCAGCAAATTACGACAGGGAATTTGGACAGATACGCAGTATTTT. Translating it yields CATSKLRQGIWTDTQYF.

The chain employs TRBV16 and TRBJ1-2; the D is unclear. Per the germline V gene, CDR1 is KGHSY and CDR2 is FQNENV. The V and J ends lost 4 bases and 4 bases respectively, with 13 bases between them. The CDR3 is made up of 14 amino acids. CDR3 protein: CASSLTGTLYGYTF. In DNA form, the CDR3 reads TGTGCCAGCAGCCTAACTGGCACCCTCTATGGCTACACCTTC. The variable domain in full, with the rest retrieved from reference TRBV16 and TRBJ1-2, is GEEVAQTPKHLVRGEGQKAKLYCAPIKGHSYVFWYQQVLKNEFKFLISFQNENVFDETGMPKERFSAKCLPNSPCSLEIQATKLEDSAVYFCASSLTGTLYGYTFGSGTRLTVV.

V and J are TRBV27 and TRBJ2-2, with unresolved D. Germline V gene lookup returns CDR1 MNHEY and CDR2 SMNVEV (reference sequence). The V and J ends lost 6 bases and 2 bases respectively, with 7 bases between them. The CDR3 covers 13 residues. DNA for the CDR3: TGTGCCAGCAGAAGACCAAACACCGGGGAGCTGTTTTTT. This gives the protein CASRRPNTGELFF.

The V and J genes are TRBV29-1 and TRBJ2-1; unclear D gene. In germline, CDR1 is SQVTM, CDR2 ANQGSEA. Deletions cut 2 bases from V and 4 bases from J, with 15 bases between. The CDR3 has 15 amino acids. CDR3 in amino acids: CSVEKVGTLYNEQFF. The CDR3 coding sequence is TGCAGCGTTGAAAAGGTGGGTACGCTATACAATGAGCAGTTCTTC.

This chain links TRBV7-6 with TRBJ2-4, with D perhaps TRBD1 (6 bases). The V gene lost 1 base and the J gene lost 6 bases, with 16 bases spanning the gap. Germline V gene lookup returns CDR1 SGHVS and CDR2 FNYEAQ. The CDR3 spans 16 residues. The CDR3 sequence is CASSLVAGDRGNIQYF. DNA for the CDR3: TGTGCCAGCAGCTTAGTTGCAGGGGATCGGGGAAACATTCAGTACTTC.

The J gene is TRBJ2-1, the V gene TRBV5-1, with 13 bases matching TRBD2. This CDR3 region has 15 residues. The V gene end was trimmed by 8 bases and the J gene end by 4 bases; junction bases not matched to a gene: 6. Germline CDR1 is SGHRS and CDR2 is YFSETQ. The CDR3 protein is CASTTSGGIYNEQFF. The CDR3 DNA reads as TGCGCCAGTACGACTAGCGGGGGGATTTACAATGAGCAGTTCTTC.

The rearrangement uses TRBV5-5 and TRBJ1-2; the D gene is possibly TRBD1 (5 bases). V shed 3 bases and J shed 6 bases, with 15 bases lying between them. This CDR3 contains 14 residues. CDR1 and CDR2 (germline): SGHKS, YYEKEE (reference sequence). The CDR3 region is CASSSPGGLNGYTF. CDR3 coding DNA: TGTGCCAGCAGCTCCCCTGGGGGACTGAATGGCTACACCTTC.

This clone is a singleton in its sample. This chain uses TRBV9 with TRBJ2-7, with D tentatively TRBD2 (6 bases). This CDR3 is 14 amino acids long. Per germline, CDR1 SGDLS and CDR2 YYNGEE. V was shortened by 3 bases and J by 3 bases, with 13 bases between the two germline ends. The CDR3 nucleotides are TGTGCCAGCAGCGCAAAACGGGGGAACTACGAGCAGTACTTC. Translating gives CASSAKRGNYEQYF.

This clone was seen more than once but under ten times. This chain links TRBV20-1 with TRBJ1-2; D is undetermined. The germline gives CDR1 DFQATT, CDR2 SNEGSKA (reference sequence). The CDR3 is made up of 8 amino acids. The CDR3 here is CSTYGYTF. The CDR3 DNA reads as TGCAGCACCTATGGCTACACCTTC.

The chain combines TRBV5-5 with TRBJ1-1; tentative D call: TRBD1 (6 bases). The germline V gene has CDR1 SGHKS and CDR2 YYEKEE (reference sequence). The CDR3 runs to 12 residues. Trimming left V 1 base short and J 9 bases short, with 10 bases between. The CDR3 nucleotides are TGTGCCAGCAGCTTGTCAGGGGATCAAGCTTTCTTT. It yields the protein CASSLSGDQAFF.

V and J are TRBV19 and TRBJ1-1; D may be TRBD1 (6 bases). Germline V lookup: CDR1 LNHDA, CDR2 SQIVND (reference sequence). Trimming removed 5 bases from V and 4 bases from J, with 11 bases in between. The CDR3 totals 13 residues. The CDR3 DNA is TGTGCCAGTAGTTTACAGGGAGGCACTGAAGCTTTCTTT. It translates to CASSLQGGTEAFF.

V and J are TRBV14 and TRBJ2-5, with D perhaps TRBD2 (6 bases). The V and J ends lost 6 bases and 2 bases respectively, with 16 bases between them. CDR1 is SGHDN and CDR2 is FVKESK in the germline V gene. CDR3 length: 15 amino acids. Here the CDR3 DNA reads TGTGCCAGCAGTCCAACCCTGGGAGGTCAAGAGACCCAGTACTTC. Protein: CASSPTLGGQETQYF.

The chain is built from TRBV7-3 and TRBJ2-7; a weak D match, TRBD2 (5 bases). V lost 5 bases and J lost 9, with 17 bases in between. The germline gives CDR1 SGHTA, CDR2 FQGTGA. The CDR3 is 13 residues long. The CDR3 reads CASSPGVGSPQYF. The CDR3 DNA reads as TGTGCCAGCAGCCCCGGGGTGGGTTCGCCGCAGTACTTC.

The rearrangement uses TRBV7-9 and TRBJ1-5; weak D call: TRBD1 (6 bases). This CDR3 is built from 16 residues. Trimming removed 8 bases from V and 2 bases from J, with 19 bases in between. CDR1 is SEHNR and CDR2 is FQNEAQ in the germline V gene (reference sequence). CDR3 in amino acids: CASSPGIGGGNQPQHF. The CDR3 DNA follows: TGTGCCAGCTCCCCCGGGATCGGGGGCGGCAATCAGCCCCAGCATTTT.

In DNA, the CDR3 is TGTGCCAGCAGCCCCCTAGATCAGCCCCAGCATTTT. It is translated as CASSPLDQPQHF. The chain is built from TRBV7-9 and TRBJ1-5; no reliable D call. The V gene's germline CDR1 is SEHNR and CDR2 FQNEAQ (reference sequence). The CDR3 contains 12 residues. Trimming stripped 5 bases from V and 5 bases from J, with 7 bases between.